This passage covers 26 T cell receptor beta chains from one sample sequenced in a study of read filtering for tumor transcriptome and immune sequencing. Molecular barcoded adaptors covering alpha/delta and beta/gamma chains were used on about 390 ng RNA. TCRdb redid the calling of the reads with MiXCR, one entry per CDR3 protein. Of 35,000 to 50,000 distinct CDR3 sequences in the sample, 12% were seen once. The source material was a population of CD138-negative cells sorted from bone marrow. Receptor source: a donor aged 40 or over with multiple myeloma.

There are a few counts of this clonotype. The chain combines TRBV5-1 with TRBJ2-5; 10 positions match TRBD1. This CDR3 spans 16 amino acids. Looked up from germline, CDR1 is SGHRS and CDR2 is YFSETQ. The ends lost 3 bases at V and 7 bases at J; junction bases unmatched: 12. CDR3 DNA sequence: TGCGCCAGCAGCTCATCCGGGACAGGGGCTCCCGGGACCCAGTACTTC. Its translation: CASSSSGTGAPGTQYF.

This clonotype was seen ten or more times. The chain has TRBV20-1 and TRBJ2-1; 8 bases fit TRBD2. The germline CDR1 and CDR2 sequences are DFQATT and SNEGSKA (reference sequence). V trimming: 5 bases; J trimming: 4 bases; junction bases outside the gene matches: 7. The CDR3 is made up of 14 amino acids. CDR3 sequence reads: CSADPAGGYNEQFF. As DNA, the CDR3 is TGCAGTGCTGACCCGGCGGGGGGATACAATGAGCAGTTCTTC.

A few counts support this clonotype. The rearrangement links TRBV27 to TRBJ2-7; 11 bases agree with TRBD2. From germline, CDR1 is MNHEY and CDR2 SMNVEV (reference sequence). Unmatched junction bases numbered 3, after V lost 4 bases and J lost 4 bases. This CDR3 is built from 14 residues. CDR3 amino acids: CASSYGTSGYEQYF. CDR3 DNA sequence: TGTGCCAGCAGTTATGGGACTAGCGGTTACGAGCAGTACTTC.

The chain combines TRBV19 with TRBJ1-5, with D perhaps TRBD1 (5 bases). Trimming shortened V by 6 bases and J by 7 bases, and 16 bases separated the two germline ends. Germline V gene data show CDR1 as LNHDA and CDR2 as SQIVND (reference sequence). The CDR3 is 14 amino acids. In DNA, the CDR3 is TGTGCCAGTAGCACGGCCGGGGGTGGGCAGCCCCAGCATTTT. Protein: CASSTAGGGQPQHF.

Many counts were recorded for this clonotype. The rearrangement joins TRBV29-1 to TRBJ2-1; D may be TRBD1 (5 bases). CDR1 is SQVTM and CDR2 is ANQGSEA in the germline V gene. V was cut by 5 bases and J by 1 base, with 12 bases left in between. This CDR3 has 14 amino acids. The CDR3 region has the DNA TGCAGCGTTCTCGACAGTTTGTCCTACAATGAGCAGTTCTTC. It translates to CSVLDSLSYNEQFF.

Many counts were recorded for this clonotype. The rearrangement joins TRBV28 to TRBJ1-5; D perhaps matches TRBD1 (6 bases). The V end was cut by 10 bases, the J end by 4 bases, with 20 bases between. Germline V gene lookup returns CDR1 MDHEN and CDR2 SYDVKM. This CDR3 contains 15 residues. In DNA form, the CDR3 reads TGTGCCATCCTCAGGGGCCAGGGAATTAATCAGCCCCAGCATTTT. This sequence encodes CAILRGQGINQPQHF.

This clonotype has ten or more counts. V and J are TRBV28 and TRBJ1-1; D is possibly TRBD1 (5 bases). This CDR3 is 15 amino acids long. The germline V gene has CDR1 MDHEN and CDR2 SYDVKM. The germline V and J ends were trimmed by 4 bases and 3 bases, with 15 bases remaining between them. CDR3 DNA sequence: TGTGCCAGCAGTTCCCCTACGGGACCCGACACTGAAGCTTTCTTT. Its translation is CASSSPTGPDTEAFF.

This clonotype was recorded at least ten times. V gene TRBV20-1 combines with J gene TRBJ1-1; tentatively, D is TRBD1 (6 bases). V lost 4 bases and J lost 3, with 18 bases in between. This CDR3 has 15 residues. Germline-derived CDR1 and CDR2 are DFQATT and SNEGSKA (reference sequence). The CDR3 region has the DNA TGCAGTGCTACCTTGACAGGTCGCGGGGACACTGAAGCTTTCTTT. Amino acid sequence: CSATLTGRGDTEAFF.

The chain uses TRBV12-3 or TRBV12-4 and TRBJ2-5; no definite D call. The CDR3 has 12 residues. Between the trimmed V and J ends, which lost 6 bases and 5 bases, there was a span of 10 bases. CDR3 sequence reads: CASSTLLETQYF. CDR3 bases: TGTGCCAGCAGCACTCTCCTTGAGACCCAGTACTTC.

This clonotype came up many times. The gene calls are TRBV28 and TRBJ1-4; D is ambiguous. The CDR3 spans 17 residues. Trimming took 5 bases from V and 0 from J, leaving 16 bases between them. CDR1 is MDHEN and CDR2 is SYDVKM in the germline V gene. Here the CDR3 reads CASSPSGSRATNEKLFF. The CDR3 nucleotides read TGTGCCAGCAGTCCATCGGGCAGTCGTGCAACTAATGAAAAACTGTTTTTT.

As concerns this clonotype: This probably arose from a read error, given a far larger clone one base away. The V and J genes are TRBV5-5 and TRBJ2-1, with a tentative D call TRBD2 (6 bases). CDR1 and CDR2 from the germline V gene are SGHKS and YYEKEE (reference sequence). The CDR3 contains 15 residues. V dropped 4 bases and J dropped 9 bases, with 20 bases sitting between them. In DNA, the CDR3 is TGTGCCAGCAGCCCCTGGGGCCGGGGACTCGGTGAGCAGTTCTTC. This encodes CASSPWGRGLGEQFF.

This clonotype was recorded at least ten times. J is TRBJ2-2 and V is TRBV6-2 or TRBV6-3, with TRBD2 matching over 10 bases. J gave up 3 bases and V 0 bases, and 10 bases lay outside the gene matches. Germline V gene sequence: CDR1 MNHEY, CDR2 SVGEGT. The CDR3 is 19 amino acids. CDR3 residues: CASSYSRRVLAGDTGELFF. CDR3 sequence (DNA): TGTGCCAGCAGTTACTCTCGCCGGGTGCTAGCGGGGGACACCGGGGAGCTGTTTTTT.

This clonotype was observed many times. The V gene is TRBV6-5, the J gene TRBJ1-6; 11 bases map to TRBD1. The assigned J gene may be wrong: the sequence end matches TRBJ1-1 better. Germline V lookup: CDR1 MNHEY, CDR2 SVGAGI. The CDR3 sequence is 14 residues long. CDR3 DNA sequence: TGTGCCAGCAATATACGGGACAGGGGGTCGAAAGCTTTCTTT. Translated, it gives CASNIRDRGSKAFF.

This clonotype has ten or more counts. The CDR3 DNA is TGTGCCAGCAGTGTTCGGGGGAACACCGGGGAGCTGTTTTTT. It encodes CASSVRGNTGELFF. The chain is built from TRBV2 and TRBJ2-2, with D perhaps matching TRBD2 (5 bases). The V and J ends lost 4 bases and 1 base respectively, with 7 bases between them. The V gene's germline CDR1 is SNHLY and CDR2 FYNNEI. The CDR3 is 14 residues long.

With respect to this clonotype: Since a much larger clone is just one base distant, this may be a read error. The gene calls are TRBV6-2 or TRBV6-3 and TRBJ1-5, with D possibly TRBD1 on 5 matching bases. The germline V and J ends were trimmed by 7 bases and 5 bases, with 15 bases remaining between them. Germline values: CDR1 MNHEY, CDR2 SVGEGT. This CDR3 contains 14 residues. The CDR3 loop is CASNRVGEHQPQHF. The CDR3 DNA reads as TGTGCCAGCAACCGTGTGGGGGAGCATCAGCCCCAGCATTTT.

This clonotype was seen many times. CDR3 DNA: TGTGCCAGTAGTGGAAACACAGATACGCAGTATTTT. This encodes CASSGNTDTQYF. V and J are TRBV19 and TRBJ2-3; no clear D. Germline V gene sequence: CDR1 LNHDA, CDR2 SQIVND (reference sequence). Trimming removed 5 bases from V and 2 bases from J, with 5 bases in between. The length of the CDR3 is 12 residues.

This clonotype was recorded many times. The J gene is TRBJ2-3, the V gene TRBV5-1, with D perhaps given as TRBD1 or TRBD2 (5 bases each). CDR1 and CDR2 (germline): SGHRS, YFSETQ. The CDR3 has 18 residues. The ends were cut back, 3 bases at V and 2 bases at J, with 22 bases in the middle. The DNA for the CDR3 is TGCGCCAGCAGCTCCACCACCGGGACGGCTCTATTCACAGATACGCAGTATTTT. It encodes CASSSTTGTALFTDTQYF.

In this sample, this clonotype turned up many times. The chain has TRBV6-5 and TRBJ2-1; D gene ambiguous. Germline V gene data show CDR1 as MNHEY and CDR2 as SVGAGI. CDR3 length: 13 amino acids. Trimming removed 6 bases from V and 7 bases from J, with 13 bases in between. The chain's CDR3 is CASSSTPRNEQFF. In nucleotides, the CDR3 is TGTGCCAGCAGCAGCACCCCAAGGAATGAGCAGTTCTTC.

This clonotype was counted ten times or more. The V gene is TRBV20-1, the J gene TRBJ1-2; 10 bases agree with TRBD1. Germline loops: CDR1 DFQATT, CDR2 SNEGSKA (reference sequence). There are 12 residues in the CDR3. V lost 5 bases to trimming and J lost 8 bases; unmatched junction nucleotides: 5. The CDR3 spells CSAGDRGRGYTF. The CDR3 region has the DNA TGCAGTGCTGGGGACAGGGGAAGAGGCTACACCTTC.

This clonotype showed up many times. The chain couples TRBV5-1 to TRBJ2-3; 7 bases agree with TRBD1. The junction had 13 bases not matched to a gene; V was cut back by 4 bases and J by 2 bases. Germline values: CDR1 SGHRS, CDR2 YFSETQ. The CDR3 is 17 amino acids. The CDR3 region is CASSLARGSPITDTQYF. The CDR3 bases are TGCGCCAGCAGCCTGGCCAGGGGGTCTCCGATCACAGATACGCAGTATTTT.

This clonotype showed up many times. The CDR3 nucleotides are TGCAGTGCTAGCACTGCCCAAGCAACCGGGGAGCTGTTTTTT. Its protein is CSASTAQATGELFF. The chain combines TRBV20-1 with TRBJ2-2; no clear D. CDR1 and CDR2 (germline): DFQATT, SNEGSKA (reference sequence). Trimming took 3 bases from V and 5 from J, leaving 13 bases between them. This CDR3 comprises 14 residues.

The sample holds many counts of this clonotype. The junction shows a germline mismatch at one end, possibly a read error. The rearrangement uses TRBV20-1 and TRBJ2-3; D remains ambiguous. This CDR3 comprises 10 residues. Germline assignment: CDR1 DFQATT and CDR2 SNEGSKA (reference sequence). Here the CDR3 DNA reads TGCAGTGCAAGCAGAGATACGCAGTATTTT. Its protein product is CSASRDTQYF.

This clonotype was recorded at least ten times. The chain combines TRBV28 with TRBJ1-6; D may be TRBD1 (6 bases). The CDR3 is 14 amino acids. Trimming removed 1 base from V and 14 bases from J, with 15 bases in between. Germline-derived CDR1 and CDR2 are MDHEN and SYDVKM. Here the CDR3 DNA reads TGTGCCAGCAGTTTATTCAAACAGGGTCGGGCCCTCCACTTT. This encodes CASSLFKQGRALHF.

This clonotype was detected ten times or more. The rearrangement joins TRBV12-3 or TRBV12-4 to TRBJ2-2; D gene uncertain. V was clipped by 6 bases and J by 4 bases, with 6 bases between them. The CDR3 is made up of 12 amino acids. Written as DNA, the CDR3 is TGTGCCAGCAGCTCTAGCACCGGGGAGCTGTTTTTT. Protein: CASSSSTGELFF.

Of note for this clonotype: One end of the junction varies from germline; a read error may be responsible. V usage is TRBV11-2 and J usage is TRBJ2-3, with 13 bases lining up with TRBD2. CDR1 is SGHAT, CDR2 FQNNGV, per germline. The CDR3 has 16 amino acids. The CDR3 spells CASSSGTSGMTDTRYF. The CDR3 DNA reads as TGTGCCAGCAGCTCGGGGACTAGCGGGATGACAGATACGCGGTATTTT.

This clonotype came up many times. The V call is TRBV2, the J call TRBJ1-5, with D possibly matching TRBD1 (6 bases). CDR1 is SNHLY, CDR2 FYNNEI, per germline. V lost 7 bases to trimming and J lost 0 bases, with 10 bases between them. The CDR3 runs to 14 residues. CDR3 sequence: CASKEGDSNQPQHF. DNA for the CDR3: TGTGCCAGCAAGGAGGGGGATAGCAATCAGCCCCAGCATTTT.